This TCR beta chain is from a study of response to subunit inactivated influenza vaccine (dated by TCRdb to the late 2010s). The study in broad terms: To follow how T cells responded to a trivalent subunit inactivated influenza vaccine, the researchers relied on deep quantitative profiling of the T cell receptor repertoire. General findings and caveats noted by the study authors: The authors suggested that each seasonal influenza vaccination may recruit only a limited number of new T cells.

This clonotype was seen more than once but under ten times. Its target antigen remains unknown. Base-call qualities are not available, and no considerably larger clone is one nucleotide away. Receptor libraries were prepared by RT-PCR. The run used an Illumina HiSeq 2500. TCRdb took the public reads, trimmed them with fastp at Q25, ran MiXCR for clone calling and kept in-frame beta chains. A single entry per CDR3 protein holds the most common genes and DNA from its merged rows. In all, the sample holds hundreds of thousands of distinct CDR3 sequences, and over 25% of those were seen once. The top ten hold less than 2.5% of the sample. Compared with germline, V lacks 8 bases and J lacks 3 bases; bases without a gene match: 6. The germline V gene sets CDR1 to SQVTM and CDR2 to ANQGSEA. Reading from cysteine to phenylalanine, the CDR3 counts 13 amino acids. Just CDR3 DNA is preserved here, 39 bases in frame from base 1.

This material consisted of CD4+ T cells sorted from PBMCs, taken more than 4 days after vaccination. This receptor was obtained from a man aged 45-65 years who received an inactivated influenza vaccine. Donor details come from another sample of the same person, matched by shared clones. The chain is assembled from TRBV29-1 and TRBJ2-3; TRBD1 agrees with 9 junctional bases. The CDR3 loop reads CSSGTGRTDTQYF. The DNA sequence is as follows: TGCAGCTCTGGGACAGGGCGGACAGATACGCAGTATTTT.